The 20 T cell receptor beta chains given below trace back to one sample, sequenced in a study of shared clonotypes between healthy human individuals. CD45RO-negative cells were positively selected for CCR7, leaving out terminally differentiated effector memory CD45RA+ cells. Sequenced by immunoSEQ multiplex PCR; TCRdb stores in-frame clones only, minus some. Of around 2.1 million clones in the sample, about 93% were seen once. The sample taken for sequencing was naive CD8+ T cells from PBMCs. The origin of the receptors is a man aged 18 to 30 in good health. Some clones in this sample may be carry-over from other donors' samples.

The CDR3 reads CASIPFSDNEQFF. The CDR3, as DNA: TGTGCCAGCATCCCCTTCAGTGACAATGAGCAGTTCTTC. The chain employs TRBV5-5 and TRBJ2-1; no clear D. Trimming left V 6 bases short and J 5 bases short, with 12 bases between. CDR1 is SGHKS, CDR2 YYEKEE, per germline (reference sequence). The CDR3 length is 13 residues.

This clone came up once. CDR3: CASSRLAENYEQYF. CDR3 coding DNA: TGTGCCAGCAGTCGACTAGCGGAGAACTACGAGCAGTACTTC. J is TRBJ2-7 and V is TRBV7-9; the match to TRBD2 covers 9 bases. V trimming: 6 bases; J trimming: 3 bases; junction bases outside the gene matches: 6. Germline-derived CDR1 and CDR2 are SEHNR and FQNEAQ (reference sequence). This CDR3 region has 14 residues.

This sequence joins TRBV29-1 and TRBJ2-7; 8 bases are shared with TRBD2. V lost 3 bases, J lost 2 bases, and 3 bases stayed unmatched. The germline gives CDR1 SQVTM, CDR2 ANQGSEA. The CDR3 is 13 residues long. CDR3 amino acids: CSVDGSGAYEQYF. CDR3 in DNA: TGCAGCGTTGACGGTAGCGGGGCCTACGAGCAGTACTTC.

The chain combines TRBV28 with TRBJ1-1, with 7 bases lining up with TRBD1. CDR3 size: 14 residues. The V and J ends lost 5 bases and 7 bases, in that order; junction bases with no gene match: 10. CDR1 and CDR2 from the germline V gene are MDHEN and SYDVKM. DNA of the CDR3: TGTGCCAGCAGTCCTCGGACAGGACGGTTTGAAGCTTTCTTT. Translation gives CASSPRTGRFEAFF.

The chain uses TRBV6-6 and TRBJ1-1; D unresolved. The CDR3 has 13 amino acids. V gave up 8 bases and J gave up 1 base, with 11 bases separating them. Germline V gene data show CDR1 as MNHNY and CDR2 as SVGAGI (reference sequence). The CDR3 here is CASSMGGNTEAFF. The DNA of the CDR3 is TGTGCCAGCTCAATGGGTGGGAACACTGAAGCTTTCTTT.

The chain employs TRBV6-6 and TRBJ2-1, with 8 bases identical to TRBD2. The CDR3 has 16 residues. With V trimmed by 3 bases and J by 4 bases, 8 bases remained unmatched. Germline V lookup: CDR1 MNHNY, CDR2 SVGAGI (reference sequence). The CDR3 here is CASSYSGKGGYNEQFF. CDR3 in DNA: TGTGCCAGCAGTTATAGCGGGAAGGGGGGTTACAATGAGCAGTTCTTC.

The rearrangement joins TRBV6-5 to TRBJ2-1, with 9 bases lining up with TRBD2. This CDR3 spans 16 amino acids. V dropped 2 bases and J dropped 1; count of bases not matched to a gene: 3. Looked up from germline, CDR1 is MNHEY and CDR2 is SVGAGI. The CDR3 loop reads CASSYAGLASYNEQFF. The CDR3 nucleotides are TGTGCCAGCAGTTACGCGGGACTAGCATCCTACAATGAGCAGTTCTTC.

This chain joins TRBV27 and TRBJ2-6; 9 bases match TRBD2. In germline, CDR1 is MNHEY, CDR2 SMNVEV (reference sequence). The trim removed 4 bases at V and 0 bases at J, leaving 7 bases unmatched. The CDR3 runs to 18 residues. CDR3 residues: CASSSSSGRSSGANVLTF. DNA of the CDR3: TGTGCCAGCAGTTCCAGTAGCGGGAGAAGCTCTGGGGCCAACGTCCTGACTTTC.

The V call is TRBV27, the J call TRBJ1-1, with D hard to call. V shed 3 bases and J shed 0 bases, with 14 bases lying between them. CDR3 length: 16 residues. Germline lookup yields CDR1 MNHEY and CDR2 SMNVEV (reference sequence). The CDR3 region is CASSLYAGFMNTEAFF. In DNA form, the CDR3 reads TGTGCCAGCAGTTTGTATGCAGGTTTCATGAACACTGAAGCTTTCTTT.

This sequence joins TRBV4-2 and TRBJ1-5; D gene ambiguous. This CDR3 region has 14 residues. Germline-derived CDR1 and CDR2 are LGHNA and YNFKEQ. V lost 1 base to trimming and J lost 7 bases, with 11 bases between them. The CDR3 loop is CASSQVLALQPQHF. The CDR3 region has the DNA TGTGCCAGCAGCCAAGTCCTGGCTCTCCAGCCCCAGCATTTT.

This clone was detected once. The sample holds other DNA sequences that translate to the same CDR3. V is TRBV9 and J is TRBJ1-5; D not resolved. There are 14 residues in the CDR3. The ends were cut back, 0 bases at V and 2 bases at J, with 6 bases in the middle. Per the germline V gene, CDR1 is SGDLS and CDR2 is YYNGEE. The CDR3, as DNA: TGTGCCAGCAGCGTAGGTGGTGGCAATCAGCCCCAGCATTTT. Its protein product is CASSVGGGNQPQHF.

The V gene is TRBV30, the J gene TRBJ2-3, with 7 bases identical to TRBD2. CDR1 GTSNPN and CDR2 SVGIG come from the germline V gene (reference sequence). The length of the CDR3 is 13 residues. Germline trimming cut 3 bases from V and 5 bases from J; bases unmatched to any gene: 5. CDR3: CAWSRLAGDTQYF. CDR3 nucleotides: TGTGCCTGGAGCCGACTAGCCGGAGATACGCAGTATTTT.

The chain couples TRBV13 to TRBJ2-1; 8 positions agree with TRBD2. Germline-derived CDR1 and CDR2 are PRHDT and FYEKMQ (reference sequence). The CDR3 is 16 residues long. With V trimmed by 3 bases and J by 7 bases, 11 bases remained unmatched. CDR3 sequence reads: CASSLPSGGPRNEQFF. CDR3 nucleotides: TGTGCCAGCAGCTTGCCCTCGGGAGGGCCGCGGAATGAGCAGTTCTTC. Drawing the rest from reference TRBV13 and TRBJ2-1, the complete variable domain is AAGVIQSPRHLIKEKRETATLKCYPIPRHDTVYWYQQGPGQDPQFLISFYEKMQSDKGSIPDRFSAQQFSDYHSELNMSSLELGDSALYFCASSLPSGGPRNEQFFGPGTRLTVL.

This rearrangement joins TRBV5-6 to TRBJ1-2, with D maybe TRBD1 (5 bases). The CDR3 has 14 amino acids. Trimming removed 0 bases from V and 4 bases from J, with 10 bases in between. From germline, CDR1 is SGHDT and CDR2 YYEEEE. CDR3: CASSLEGVPYGYTF. Written as DNA, the CDR3 is TGTGCCAGCAGCTTGGAAGGGGTACCCTATGGCTACACCTTC.

This clone was detected only a few times. The rearrangement links TRBV19 to TRBJ1-1; D is ambiguous. The CDR3 has 11 residues. CDR1 and CDR2 from the germline V gene are LNHDA and SQIVND (reference sequence). V lost 4 bases and J lost 14, with 14 bases in between. The CDR3 nucleotides are TGTGCCAGTAGTACCGGGAGAGCCCCGTTCTTT. This gives the protein CASSTGRAPFF. The full variable domain, in which reference TRBV19 and TRBJ1-1 provide the parts outside the CDR3, is DGGITQSPKYLFRKEGQNVTLSCEQNLNHDAMYWYRQDPGQGLRLIYYSQIVNDFQKGDIAEGYSVSREKKESFPLTVTSAQKNPTAFYLCASSTGRAPFFGQGTRLTVV.

The chain employs TRBV10-2 and TRBJ2-3, with D possibly being TRBD2 (6 bases). Germline V gene data show CDR1 as WSHSY and CDR2 as SAAADI. CDR3 length equals 13 residues. The V end was cut by 3 bases, the J end by 6 bases, with 10 bases between. The CDR3 reads CASSDRETDTQYF. In nucleotides, the CDR3 is TGCGCCAGCAGTGACCGGGAGACCGATACGCAGTATTTT.

This clone was picked up one time. J is TRBJ2-1 and V is TRBV19; D gene ambiguous. CDR1 and CDR2 from the germline V gene are LNHDA and SQIVND (reference sequence). The CDR3 runs 15 residues. Trimming cost V 7 bases and J 2 bases, with 15 bases left between them. In DNA form, the CDR3 reads TGTGCCAGTATGGTAGGAACGGATCCCTACAATGAGCAGTTCTTC. Amino acid sequence: CASMVGTDPYNEQFF.

The genes are TRBV4-2 and TRBJ2-5; TRBD1 agrees at 9 bases. CDR3 length: 18 amino acids. The trim removed 1 base at V and 1 base at J, leaving 10 bases unmatched. Germline lookup yields CDR1 LGHNA and CDR2 YNFKEQ. The chain's CDR3 is CASSQGYRGRGSQETQYF. The CDR3 DNA is TGTGCCAGCAGCCAAGGATACAGGGGGCGAGGATCCCAAGAGACCCAGTACTTC.

The rearrangement links TRBV30 to TRBJ2-7, with D maybe TRBD2 (6 bases). CDR1 and CDR2 from the germline V gene are GTSNPN and SVGIG (reference sequence). Trimming removed 0 bases from V and 0 bases from J, with 15 bases in between. The CDR3 sequence is 16 residues long. The CDR3 DNA reads TGTGCCTGGAGTGTGTATTTGGAGGGACCCTCCTACGAGCAGTACTTC. It is translated as CAWSVYLEGPSYEQYF.

This chain uses TRBV10-3 with TRBJ1-2, with 8 bases fitting TRBD1. CDR1 is ENHRY and CDR2 is SYGVKD in the germline V gene. The CDR3 spans 12 residues. V trimming: 7 bases; J trimming: 8 bases; junction bases outside the gene matches: 6. The CDR3: CAITSDRDGYTF. The CDR3 coding sequence is TGTGCCATCACCTCGGACAGGGACGGCTACACCTTC.